This entry describes one TCR beta chain. The entry originates in a study of blood T cell repertoires in COVID-19. In germline, CDR1 is LGHNA, CDR2 YSLEER. There are 15 residues in the CDR3. The V segment lost 1 base and the J segment 5 bases; nucleotides outside the gene matches: 6. The protocol was immunoSEQ multiplex PCR, while the TCRdb copy is restricted to in-frame clones and leaves out a portion. The sample lists 130,000 to 150,000 clones, 81% occurring once. This sequence was found in a human donor in a cohort sampled during active COVID-19. The chain has TRBV4-3 and TRBJ1-1; 8 bases align to TRBD1. Sequencing was done on a sample of peripheral blood. The CDR3 here is CASSQGTGGWTEAFF. The CDR3 nucleotides read TGCGCCAGCAGCCAAGGCACAGGGGGATGGACTGAAGCTTTCTTT.